The TCR beta chain under discussion was sequenced for a study of CD8 T cells in Susac syndrome. CDR1 and CDR2 (germline): MNHNY, SVGAGI (reference sequence). V shed 9 bases and J 5 bases; nucleotides not matched to a gene: 0. CDR3 length: 10 amino acids. Treatment-naive patients with stable or active relapsing-remitting disease served as multiple sclerosis controls. TEMRA cells were enriched by FACS, and CD4+ and CD8+ T cells were negatively isolated. A quantity of roughly 0.5 to 1 ug RNA underwent reverse transcription using random hexamers. Amplification of TCR beta CDR3 spanned 54 Vbeta and 13 Jbeta via immunoSEQ multiplex PCR. TCRdb reanalysed the immunoSEQ multiplex PCR reads using MiXCR and keeps one entry per CDR3 protein. The sample has 250,000 to 300,000 distinct CDR3 sequences, about nine tenths seen once.

This sequence was found in a human donor with multiple sclerosis. The V and J genes are TRBV6-6 and TRBJ1-1, with 7 nucleotides matching TRBD1. What was sequenced was CD8+ T cells from PBMCs. CDR3 sequence reads: CARTGTEAFF. CDR3 DNA: TGTGCCAGGACAGGGACTGAAGCTTTCTTT.